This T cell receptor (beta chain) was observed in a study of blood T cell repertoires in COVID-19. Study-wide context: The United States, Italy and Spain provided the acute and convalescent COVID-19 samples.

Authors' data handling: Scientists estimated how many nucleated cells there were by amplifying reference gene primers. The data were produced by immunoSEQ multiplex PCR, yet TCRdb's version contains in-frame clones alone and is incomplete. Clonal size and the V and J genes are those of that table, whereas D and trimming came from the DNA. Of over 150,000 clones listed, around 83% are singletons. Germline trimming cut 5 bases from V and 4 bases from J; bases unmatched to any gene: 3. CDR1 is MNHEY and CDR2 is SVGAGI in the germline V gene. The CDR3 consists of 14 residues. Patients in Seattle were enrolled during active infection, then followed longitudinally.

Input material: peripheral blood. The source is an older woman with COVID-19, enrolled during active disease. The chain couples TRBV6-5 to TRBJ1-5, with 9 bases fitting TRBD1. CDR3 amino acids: CASSRGTGNQPQHF. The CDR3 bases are TGTGCCAGCAGTCGCGGGACAGGGAATCAGCCCCAGCATTTT.